The clone carrying this T cell receptor (beta chain) was observed a few times. Its antigen remains unidentified. Amplification by 5'RACE using constant-segment primers produced TCR alpha and TCR beta cDNA libraries that carried sample barcodes and UMIs. TCRdb analysed the 5' RACE reads with MiXCR anew, one entry per CDR3 protein. The table records 470,000 or so distinct CDR3 sequences, 15% to 20% of them present only once. The entry originates in a study of T-cell memory formation after mild COVID-19. Study-wide context: Clusters were largely donor specific.

Study observations and caveats: Second-wave clones peaking on day 37 lacked confirmed SARS-CoV-2 specificity. CD4+ contracting clones were found mainly in CM and EM, and CD8+ ones in EMRA.

The receptor's source is an adult woman who had mild COVID-19 (a few samples of this study predate the infection). Cell type and time point are not known. Specimen: PBMCs or a T cell subset sorted from them (not recorded which).

This chain's CDR3 is CASSRPTGTANTEAFF. The CDR3 DNA reads TGCGCCAGCAGCCGACCGACCGGGACGGCGAACACTGAAGCTTTCTTT. The chain uses TRBV5-1 and TRBJ1-1, with D possibly TRBD1 on 5 matching bases. Germline CDR1 and CDR2: SGHRS and YFSETQ. This CDR3 contains 16 residues. V was cut by 4 bases and J by 1 base, with 17 bases left in between.